This T cell receptor beta chain came from a study of blood T cell repertoires in COVID-19. CDR1 is MNHEY, CDR2 SMNVEV, per germline (reference sequence). V was shortened by 5 bases and J by 4 bases, with 11 bases between the two germline ends. The CDR3 contains 13 residues. Here immunoSEQ multiplex PCR was the method, and the copy in TCRdb shows in-frame clones only, minus some. Of about 400,000 clones listed, roughly 88% were seen once; the top ten hold roughly 2%. Individuals drawn from around 25 US areas were about 18 to 95 years old. The chain recombines TRBV27 with TRBJ1-1; D is unresolved. This receptor was taken from a woman aged 40 to 50 with acute COVID-19. Sequencing was done on a sample of PBMCs or T cells enriched from blood (not recorded which). DNA for the CDR3: TGTGCCAGCAGTGCATTAGTACGCACTGAAGCTTTCTTT. The encoded protein is CASSALVRTEAFF.